This T cell receptor (beta chain) was profiled in a study of T cells in women clearing cervical HPV infection. About the research overall: HLA type stays a possible confounder, typing being limited. Broader study findings: Each sample's T-cell count was unknown, possibly confounding richness. Repertoire richness, not evenness, was significantly elevated in CIN3+ cases versus controls.

With respect to this clone: Its cognate antigen is unknown. The CDR3 end lies 3 residues beyond the end of the read and is filled in from the germline J gene.

TCRdb's copy holds only in-frame clones and misses some; the assay was immunoSEQ multiplex PCR. Recorded here are about 16,000 clones; the top ten clones represent about 11%. CDR1 MNHEY and CDR2 SVGEGT come from the germline V gene. The CDR3 has 13 residues. V lost 5 bases and J 3 bases, leaving 11 bases between the germline ends. This clonotype was obtained from a woman between 18 and 75 years old with a cervical HPV16 infection that either progressed to CIN3+ or cleared (not recorded which). Sequencing was carried out using blood buffy coat. V is TRBV6-2 or TRBV6-3 and J is TRBJ2-7; the D is unclear. The CDR3 bases that were read are TGTGCCAGCAGTAAAGAGTCGGGCTACGAG. Translating gives CASSKESGYE. The entire CDR3 protein is CASSKESGYEQYF.